The sequence of this T cell receptor beta chain was determined in a study of T cell responses to AZD1222 COVID-19 vaccine. Sequencing used immunoSEQ multiplex PCR; TCRdb keeps in-frame clones, though not all of them. The table includes around 130,000 clones, 85% to 90% detected once. This CDR3 has 14 residues. V gave up 4 bases and J gave up 8 bases; unmatched junction bases: 9. CDR1 SQVTM and CDR2 ANQGSEA come from the germline V gene. Material: peripheral blood, obtained on day 0 of AZD1222 vaccination. The clonotype originates from an adult in good health. The chain links TRBV29-1 to TRBJ2-1, with 9 nucleotides matching TRBD2. The CDR3 region has the DNA TGCAGCGTTGTGGGACTTAGCGGGAGATATGAGCAGTTCTTC. Translation gives CSVVGLSGRYEQFF.